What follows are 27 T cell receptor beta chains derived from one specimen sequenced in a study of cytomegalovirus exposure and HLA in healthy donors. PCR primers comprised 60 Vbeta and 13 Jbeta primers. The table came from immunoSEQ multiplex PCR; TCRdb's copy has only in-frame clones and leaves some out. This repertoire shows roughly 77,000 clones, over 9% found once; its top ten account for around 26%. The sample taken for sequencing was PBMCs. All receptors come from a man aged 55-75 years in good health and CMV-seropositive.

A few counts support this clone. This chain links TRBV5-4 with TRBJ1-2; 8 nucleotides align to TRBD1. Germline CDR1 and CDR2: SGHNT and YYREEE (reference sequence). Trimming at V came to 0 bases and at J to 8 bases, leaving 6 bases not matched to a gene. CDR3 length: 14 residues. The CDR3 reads CASSLADRGTGYTF. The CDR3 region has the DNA TGTGCCAGCAGCTTGGCCGACAGGGGAACGGGCTACACCTTC.

This chain's CDR3 is CAWGPQGKNTEAFF. Here the CDR3 DNA reads TGTGCCTGGGGTCCGCAGGGTAAAAACACTGAAGCTTTCTTT. The V gene is TRBV30, the J gene TRBJ1-1; maybe TRBD1 (5 bases). CDR1 and CDR2 (germline): GTSNPN, SVGIG (reference sequence). The CDR3 spans 14 residues. V was clipped by 5 bases and J by 2 bases, with 15 bases between them.

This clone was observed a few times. CDR3 loop: CAIRAGGETQYF. The CDR3 DNA reads TGTGCCATCAGGGCAGGGGGAGAGACCCAGTACTTC. V is TRBV10-3 and J is TRBJ2-5, with 7 positions matching TRBD1. V dropped 6 bases and J dropped 4; count of bases not matched to a gene: 2. The CDR3 length is 12 residues. CDR1 is ENHRY, CDR2 SYGVKD, per germline.

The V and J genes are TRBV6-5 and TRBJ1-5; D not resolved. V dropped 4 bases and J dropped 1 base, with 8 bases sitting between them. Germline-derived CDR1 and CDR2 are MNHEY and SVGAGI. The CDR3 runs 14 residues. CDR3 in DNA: TGTGCCAGCAGTTCTCGACAAAGCAATCAGCCCCAGCATTTT. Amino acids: CASSSRQSNQPQHF.

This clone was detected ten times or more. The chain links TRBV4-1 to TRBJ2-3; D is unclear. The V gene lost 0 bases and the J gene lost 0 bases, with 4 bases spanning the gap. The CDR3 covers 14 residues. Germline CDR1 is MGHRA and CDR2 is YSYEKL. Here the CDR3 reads CASSQDKSTDTQYF. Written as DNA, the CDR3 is TGCGCCAGCAGCCAAGATAAAAGCACAGATACGCAGTATTTT.

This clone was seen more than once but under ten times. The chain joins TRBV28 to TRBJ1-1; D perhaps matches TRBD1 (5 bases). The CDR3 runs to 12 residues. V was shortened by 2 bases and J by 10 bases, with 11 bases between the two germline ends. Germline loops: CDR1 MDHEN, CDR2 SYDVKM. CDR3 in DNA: TGTGCCAGCAGTTTAGGAATGGGGCGAGCTTTCTTT. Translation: CASSLGMGRAFF. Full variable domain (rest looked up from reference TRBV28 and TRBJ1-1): DVKVTQSSRYLVKRTGEKVFLECVQDMDHENMFWYRQDPGLGLRLIYFSYDVKMKEKGDIPEGYSVSREKKERFSLILESASTNQTSMYLCASSLGMGRAFFGQGTRLTVV.

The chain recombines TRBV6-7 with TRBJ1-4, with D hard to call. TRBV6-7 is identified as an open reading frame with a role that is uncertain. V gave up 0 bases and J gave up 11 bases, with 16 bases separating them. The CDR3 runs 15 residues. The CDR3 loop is CASSYSGRPLGKLFF. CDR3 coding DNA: TGTGCCAGCAGTTACTCGGGCCGTCCCCTTGGGAAACTGTTTTTT.

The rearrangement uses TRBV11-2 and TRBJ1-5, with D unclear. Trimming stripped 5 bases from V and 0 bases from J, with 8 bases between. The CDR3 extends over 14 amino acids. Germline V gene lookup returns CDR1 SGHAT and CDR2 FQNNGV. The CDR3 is CASSEVNSNQPQHF. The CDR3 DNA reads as TGTGCCAGCAGCGAGGTGAATAGCAATCAGCCCCAGCATTTT.

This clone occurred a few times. CDR3 DNA sequence: TGTGCCAGCAGCTTGGTAGGGGATACTAACTATGGCTACACCTTC. Residues: CASSLVGDTNYGYTF. The rearrangement joins TRBV5-6 to TRBJ1-2, with D possibly TRBD1 on 5 matching bases. Germline V gene sequence: CDR1 SGHDT, CDR2 YYEEEE. Trimming took 0 bases from V and 0 from J, leaving 9 bases between them. The CDR3 is made up of 15 amino acids.

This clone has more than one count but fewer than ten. Here the CDR3 DNA reads TGTGCCAGCAGCCCGGACACCCGTGGGGAAAAACTGTTTTTT. This encodes CASSPDTRGEKLFF. V is TRBV7-9 and J is TRBJ1-4; TRBD1 might be the D (5 bases). The CDR3 extends over 14 amino acids. Trimming removed 5 bases at V and 8 bases at J, with 15 bases between. Germline lookup yields CDR1 SEHNR and CDR2 FQNEAQ (reference sequence).

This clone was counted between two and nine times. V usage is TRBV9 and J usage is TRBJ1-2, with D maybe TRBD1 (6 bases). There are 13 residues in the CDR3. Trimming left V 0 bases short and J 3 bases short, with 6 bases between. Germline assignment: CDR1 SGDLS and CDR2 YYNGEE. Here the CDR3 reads CASSVGTDYGYTF. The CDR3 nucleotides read TGTGCCAGCAGCGTAGGGACAGACTATGGCTACACCTTC.

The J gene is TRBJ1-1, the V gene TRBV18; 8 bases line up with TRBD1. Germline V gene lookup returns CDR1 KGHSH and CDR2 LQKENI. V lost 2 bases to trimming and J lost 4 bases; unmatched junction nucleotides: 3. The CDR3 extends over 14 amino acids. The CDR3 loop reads CASSPSTGATEAFF. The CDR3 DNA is TGTGCCAGCTCACCATCGACAGGGGCCACTGAAGCTTTCTTT.

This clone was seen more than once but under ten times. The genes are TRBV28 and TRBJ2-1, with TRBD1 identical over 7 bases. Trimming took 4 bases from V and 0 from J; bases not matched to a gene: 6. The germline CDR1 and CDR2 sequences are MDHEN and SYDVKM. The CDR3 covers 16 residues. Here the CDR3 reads CASSSSQGVSYNEQFF. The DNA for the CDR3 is TGTGCCAGCAGTTCCTCTCAGGGGGTCTCCTACAATGAGCAGTTCTTC.

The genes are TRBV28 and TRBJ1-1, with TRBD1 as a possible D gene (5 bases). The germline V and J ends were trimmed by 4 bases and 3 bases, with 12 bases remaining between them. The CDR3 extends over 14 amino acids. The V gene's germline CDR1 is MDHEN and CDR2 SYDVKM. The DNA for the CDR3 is TGTGCCAGCAGTTCCCCAGGAGGGGACACTGAAGCTTTCTTT. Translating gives CASSSPGGDTEAFF. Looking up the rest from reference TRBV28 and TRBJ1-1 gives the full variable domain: DVKVTQSSRYLVKRTGEKVFLECVQDMDHENMFWYRQDPGLGLRLIYFSYDVKMKEKGDIPEGYSVSREKKERFSLILESASTNQTSMYLCASSSPGGDTEAFFGQGTRLTVV.

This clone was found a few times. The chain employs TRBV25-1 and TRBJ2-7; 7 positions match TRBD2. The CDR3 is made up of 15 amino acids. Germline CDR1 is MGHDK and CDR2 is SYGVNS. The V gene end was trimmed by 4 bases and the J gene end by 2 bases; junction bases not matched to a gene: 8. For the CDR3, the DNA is TGTGCCAGCAGTGGGGTTGGGAGGGGAACCTACGAGCAGTACTTC. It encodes CASSGVGRGTYEQYF.

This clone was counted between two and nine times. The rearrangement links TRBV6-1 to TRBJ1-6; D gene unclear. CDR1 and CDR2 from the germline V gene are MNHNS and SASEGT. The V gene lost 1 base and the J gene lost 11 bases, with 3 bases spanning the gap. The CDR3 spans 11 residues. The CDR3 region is CASSEGAPLHF. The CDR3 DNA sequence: TGTGCCAGCAGTGAAGGAGCACCCCTCCACTTT.

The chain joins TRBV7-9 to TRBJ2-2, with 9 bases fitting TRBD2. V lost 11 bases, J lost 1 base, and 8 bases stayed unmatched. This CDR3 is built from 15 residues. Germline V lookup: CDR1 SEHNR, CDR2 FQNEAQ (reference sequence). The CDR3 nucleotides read TGTGCCTTCCGACTAGCGGCGAAGAACACCGGGGAGCTGTTTTTT. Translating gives CAFRLAAKNTGELFF. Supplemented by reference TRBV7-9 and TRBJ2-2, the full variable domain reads DTGVSQNPRHKITKRGQNVTFRCDPISEHNRLYWYRQTLGQGPEFLTYFQNEAQLEKSRLLSDRFSAERPKGSFSTLEIQRTEQGDSAMYLCAFRLAAKNTGELFFGEGSRLTVL.

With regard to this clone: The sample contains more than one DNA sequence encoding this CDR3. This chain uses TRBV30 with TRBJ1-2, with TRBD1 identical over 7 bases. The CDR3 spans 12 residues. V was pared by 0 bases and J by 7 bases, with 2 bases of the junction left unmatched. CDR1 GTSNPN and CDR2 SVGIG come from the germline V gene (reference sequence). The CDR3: CAWSVGGSGYTF. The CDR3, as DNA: TGTGCCTGGAGTGTAGGGGGCTCTGGCTACACCTTC.

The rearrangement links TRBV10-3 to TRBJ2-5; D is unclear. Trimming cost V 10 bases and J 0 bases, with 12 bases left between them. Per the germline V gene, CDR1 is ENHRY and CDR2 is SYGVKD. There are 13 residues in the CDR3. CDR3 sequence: CATTAPDQETQYF. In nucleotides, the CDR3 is TGTGCCACCACAGCACCTGACCAAGAGACCCAGTACTTC.

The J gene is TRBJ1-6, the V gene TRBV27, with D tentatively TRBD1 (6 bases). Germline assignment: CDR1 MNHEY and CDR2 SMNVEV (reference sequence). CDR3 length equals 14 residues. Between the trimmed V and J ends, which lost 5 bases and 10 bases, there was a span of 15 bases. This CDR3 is CASSRDTGESPLHF. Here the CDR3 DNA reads TGTGCCAGCAGTCGGGACACAGGCGAATCACCCCTCCACTTT.

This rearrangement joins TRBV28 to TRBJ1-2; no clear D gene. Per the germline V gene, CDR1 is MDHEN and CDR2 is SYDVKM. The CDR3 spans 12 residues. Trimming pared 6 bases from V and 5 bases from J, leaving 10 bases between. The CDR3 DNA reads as TGTGCCAGCAGCCTTGGCGGGTATGGCTACACCTTC. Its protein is CASSLGGYGYTF.

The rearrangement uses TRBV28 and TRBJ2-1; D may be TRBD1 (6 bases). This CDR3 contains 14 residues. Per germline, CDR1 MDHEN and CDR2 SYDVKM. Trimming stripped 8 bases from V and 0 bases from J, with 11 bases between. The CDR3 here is CASGTPRSYNEQFF. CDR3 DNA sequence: TGTGCCAGCGGGACACCCCGCTCCTACAATGAGCAGTTCTTC.

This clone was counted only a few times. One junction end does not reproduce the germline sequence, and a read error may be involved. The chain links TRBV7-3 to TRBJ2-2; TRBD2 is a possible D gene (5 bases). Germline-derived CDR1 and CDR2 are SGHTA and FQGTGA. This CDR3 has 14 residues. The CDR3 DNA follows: TGTGCCAGCAGCTCCAGAAGATCAGACGGGGAGCTGGTTTTT. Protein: CASSSRRSDGELVF.

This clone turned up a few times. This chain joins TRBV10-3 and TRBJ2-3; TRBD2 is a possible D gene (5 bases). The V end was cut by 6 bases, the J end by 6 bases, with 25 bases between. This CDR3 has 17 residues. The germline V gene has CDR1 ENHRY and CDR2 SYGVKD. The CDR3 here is CAISREKELVGRDTQYF. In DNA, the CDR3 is TGTGCCATCAGCAGAGAGAAAGAACTAGTGGGCCGGGATACGCAGTATTTT.

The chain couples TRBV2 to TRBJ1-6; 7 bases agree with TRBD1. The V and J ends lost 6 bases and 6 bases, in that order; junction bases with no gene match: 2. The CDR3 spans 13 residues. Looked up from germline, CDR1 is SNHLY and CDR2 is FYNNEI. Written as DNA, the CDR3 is TGTGCCAGCAGGACAGGGAGTAATTCACCCCTCCACTTT. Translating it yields CASRTGSNSPLHF. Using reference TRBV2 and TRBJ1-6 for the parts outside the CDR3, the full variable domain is EPEVTQTPSHQVTQMGQEVILRCVPISNHLYFYWYRQILGQKVEFLVSFYNNEISEKSEIFDDQFSVERPDGSNFTLKIRSTKLEDSAMYFCASRTGSNSPLHFGNGTRLTVT.

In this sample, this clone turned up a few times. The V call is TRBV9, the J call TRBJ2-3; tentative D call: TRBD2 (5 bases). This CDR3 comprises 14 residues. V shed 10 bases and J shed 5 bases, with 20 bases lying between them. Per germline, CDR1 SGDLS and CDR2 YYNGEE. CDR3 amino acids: CASGMGMAIDTQYF. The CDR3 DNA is TGTGCCTCGGGAATGGGGATGGCTATAGATACGCAGTATTTT. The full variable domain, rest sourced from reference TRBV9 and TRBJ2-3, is DSGVTQTPKHLITATGQRVTLRCSPRSGDLSVYWYQQSLDQGLQFLIQYYNGEERAKGNILERFSAQQFPDLHSELNLSSLELGDSALYFCASGMGMAIDTQYFGPGTRLTVL.

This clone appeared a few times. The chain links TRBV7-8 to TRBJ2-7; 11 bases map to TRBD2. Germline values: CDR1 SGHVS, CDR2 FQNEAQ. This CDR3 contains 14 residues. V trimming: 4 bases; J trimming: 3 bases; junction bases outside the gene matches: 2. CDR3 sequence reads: CASSSTSGGYEQYF. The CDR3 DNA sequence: TGTGCCAGCAGCTCCACTAGCGGGGGCTACGAGCAGTACTTC. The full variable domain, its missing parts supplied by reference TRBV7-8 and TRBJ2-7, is GAGVSQSPRYKVAKRGQDVALRCDPISGHVSLFWYQQALGQGPEFLTYFQNEAQLDKSGLPSDRFFAERPEGSVSTLKIQRTQQEDSAVYLCASSSTSGGYEQYFGPGTRLTVT.